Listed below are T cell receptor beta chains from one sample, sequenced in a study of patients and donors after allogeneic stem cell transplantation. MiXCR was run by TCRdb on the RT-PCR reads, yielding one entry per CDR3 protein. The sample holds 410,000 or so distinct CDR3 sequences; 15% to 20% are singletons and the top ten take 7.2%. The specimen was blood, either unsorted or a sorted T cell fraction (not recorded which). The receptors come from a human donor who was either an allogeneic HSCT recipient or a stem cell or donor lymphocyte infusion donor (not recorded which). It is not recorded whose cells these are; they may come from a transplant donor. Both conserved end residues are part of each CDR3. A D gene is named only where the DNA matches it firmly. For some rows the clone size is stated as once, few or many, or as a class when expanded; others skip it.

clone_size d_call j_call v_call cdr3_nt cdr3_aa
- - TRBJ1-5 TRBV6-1 TGTGCCAGCAGCCTCTTCGGGCAGGGAGGTCAGCCCCAGCATTTT CASSLFGQGGQPQHF
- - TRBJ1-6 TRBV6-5 TGTGCCAGCAGTTACTCGACGGCCAATAATTCACCCCTCCACTTT CASSYSTANNSPLHF
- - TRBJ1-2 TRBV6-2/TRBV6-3 TGTGCCAGCAGTTACGACGGGAACTATGGCTACACCTTC CASSYDGNYGYTF
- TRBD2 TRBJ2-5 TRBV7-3 TGTGCCAGCAGCTTAACGGGACTAGCGGGAAGATCGGGGGAGACCCAGTACTTC CASSLTGLAGRSGETQYF
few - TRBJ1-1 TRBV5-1 TGCGCCAGCAGCTTGGATGTTAGGGACACTGAAGCTTTCTTT CASSLDVRDTEAFF
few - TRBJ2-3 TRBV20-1 TGCAGTGCTAGAGATGATCTAGATACGCAGTATTTT CSARDDLDTQYF
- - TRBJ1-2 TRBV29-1 TGCAGCTCCCAGACAGGAGCTAACTATGGCTACACCTTC CSSQTGANYGYTF
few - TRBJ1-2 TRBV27 TGTGCCAGCAAACAGAATCACGTAGGCAGGCCGGCTTATGGCTACACCTTC CASKQNHVGRPAYGYTF
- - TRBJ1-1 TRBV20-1 TGCAGTGCGCGGGGGGCTAAGGGTGAAGCTTTCTTT CSARGAKGEAFF
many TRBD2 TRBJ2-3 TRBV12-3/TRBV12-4 TGTGCCAGCACCAGTGCGGGAGTTAGTACGCAGTATTTT CASTSAGVSTQYF
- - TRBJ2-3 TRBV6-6 TGTGCCGGTAGGGGCAGGTTAACAGATACGCAGTATTTT CAGRGRLTDTQYF
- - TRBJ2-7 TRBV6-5 TGTGCCAGCAGTTCCCCCGGGACGGGCTCCTACGAGCAGTACTTC CASSSPGTGSYEQYF
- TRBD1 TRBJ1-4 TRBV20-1 TGCAGTGCTAGAGATACAGGGGACGCACGGGAAAAACTGTTTTTT CSARDTGDAREKLFF
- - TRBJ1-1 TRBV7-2 TGTGCCAGCAGCGCCTCGGGACTCCCTGGGGCTGAAGCTTTCTTT CASSASGLPGAEAFF
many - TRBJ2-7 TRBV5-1 TGCGCCAGCAGCTTATCCAGCACCTACGAGCAGTACTTC CASSLSSTYEQYF
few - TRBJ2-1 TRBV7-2 TGTGCCAGCAGCCTAGGGATAGGGATTAAGAATGAGCAGTTCTTC CASSLGIGIKNEQFF
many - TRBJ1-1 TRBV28 TGTGCCAGCAGCCTTCAGGGATTCGGTGGAATGAACACTGAAGCTTTCTTT CASSLQGFGGMNTEAFF
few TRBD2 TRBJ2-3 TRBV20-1 TGCAGTGCCGTTAGCGGGGCAACAAAGAAAGATACGCAGTATTTT CSAVSGATKKDTQYF
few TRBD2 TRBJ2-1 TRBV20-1 TGCAGTGCTAGCAGGCTACTAGCGGGAGGATACAATGAGCAGTTCTTC CSASRLLAGGYNEQFF
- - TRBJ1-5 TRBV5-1 TGCGCCAGCAGCTTGGACAGGGCGGATCAGCCCCAGCATTTT CASSLDRADQPQHF
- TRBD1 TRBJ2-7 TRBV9 TGTGCCAGCAGCGTATTCGACAGGGCGGGCGAGCAGTACTTC CASSVFDRAGEQYF
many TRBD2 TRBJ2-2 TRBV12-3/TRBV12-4 TGTGCCAGCTGGGTGGGAGGGTTTTGGGACACCGGGGAGCTGTTTTTT CASWVGGFWDTGELFF
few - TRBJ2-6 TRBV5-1 TGCGCCAGCAGCTTGATAGTTCGAAACTCTGGGGCCAACGTCCTGACTTTC CASSLIVRNSGANVLTF
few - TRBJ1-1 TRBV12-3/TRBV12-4 TGTGCCAGCAGTTTGATGGGGAGCGCTGAAGCTTTCTTT CASSLMGSAEAFF
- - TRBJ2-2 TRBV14 TGTGCCAGCAGCCAAGTCAGCAACACCGGGGAGCTGTTTTTT CASSQVSNTGELFF
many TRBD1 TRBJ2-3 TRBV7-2 TGTGCCAGCAGCATCGACAGGGTTGGAGATACGCAGTATTTT CASSIDRVGDTQYF
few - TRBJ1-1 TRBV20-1 TGCAGTGCTAGTTCAGGGGCCGCTGAAGCTTTCTTT CSASSGAAEAFF
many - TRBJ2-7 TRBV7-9 TGTGCCAGCAGCTTACCAGGGGACGAGCAGTACTTC CASSLPGDEQYF
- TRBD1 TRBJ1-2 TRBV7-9 TGTGCCAGCAGACATATTACCGACAGGGGCTATGGCTACACCTTC CASRHITDRGYGYTF
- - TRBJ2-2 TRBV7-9 TGTGCCAGCAGCTTAGTCCGTGGAGCGAACACCGGGGAGCTGTTTTTT CASSLVRGANTGELFF
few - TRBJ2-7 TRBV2 TGTGCCAGCAGTGAAGTCCCCAAGGAACCCTACGAGCAGTACTTC CASSEVPKEPYEQYF
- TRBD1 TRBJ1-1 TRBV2 TGTGCCAGCATACACGACAGGGCTGAAGCTTTCTTT CASIHDRAEAFF
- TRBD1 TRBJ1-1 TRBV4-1 TGCGCCAGCAGCGATAACAGGGGAATCACTGAAGCTTTCTTT CASSDNRGITEAFF
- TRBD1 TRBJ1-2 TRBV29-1 TGCAGCGTAAGGACAGGCGGCTACACCTTC CSVRTGGYTF
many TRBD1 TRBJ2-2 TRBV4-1 TGCGCCAGCAGGCCCACCTTCGGGACAGTGAACACCGGGGAGCTGTTTTTT CASRPTFGTVNTGELFF